This T cell receptor beta chain was sequenced during a study of T cell responses to AZD1222 COVID-19 vaccine. Clones were read by immunoSEQ multiplex PCR, and TCRdb kept only the in-frame ones, dropping some. In the table there are under 140,000 clones, about 90% of which are singletons. CDR1 and CDR2 (germline): MNHEY, SVGAGI. The CDR3 contains 15 residues. The J segment lost 0 bases and the V segment lost 8 bases, leaving 9 bases of the junction unmatched. The source is an adult who received the AZD1222 COVID-19 vaccine. The chain has TRBV6-5 and TRBJ2-7, with TRBD1 matching 8 bases. The sample here was peripheral blood, taken 28 days after the second AZD1222 dose. CDR3 sequence reads: CASAPGQVRSYEQYF. The CDR3 coding sequence is TGTGCCAGCGCGCCGGGACAGGTTCGCTCCTACGAGCAGTACTTC.